This record looks at one T cell receptor (beta chain) sequence and its context. The antigen remains unidentified. These data originate in a study of CD8 T cells in Susac syndrome. V was pared by 2 bases and J by 0 bases, with 8 bases between. CDR3 length: 15 amino acids. The V gene's germline CDR1 is LNHDA and CDR2 SQIVND (reference sequence). The study's findings and limits: CD4+ T cell repertoires in Susac syndrome exhibited no evidence of clonal expansion.

The RNA, 0.5 to 1 ug, was put through reverse transcription using random hexamers. MiXCR was run by TCRdb on the immunoSEQ multiplex PCR reads, yielding one entry per CDR3 protein. Of fewer than 200,000 distinct CDR3 sequences in the sample, 91% were seen once. Specimen: CD4+ T cells from PBMCs. The chain carries TRBV19 and TRBJ1-5; D unresolved. The source of this sequence is a human donor with Susac syndrome. The CDR3 nucleotides are TGTGCCAGTAGTATAACGAGAGATAGCAATCAGCCCCAGCATTTT. Protein sequence: CASSITRDSNQPQHF.